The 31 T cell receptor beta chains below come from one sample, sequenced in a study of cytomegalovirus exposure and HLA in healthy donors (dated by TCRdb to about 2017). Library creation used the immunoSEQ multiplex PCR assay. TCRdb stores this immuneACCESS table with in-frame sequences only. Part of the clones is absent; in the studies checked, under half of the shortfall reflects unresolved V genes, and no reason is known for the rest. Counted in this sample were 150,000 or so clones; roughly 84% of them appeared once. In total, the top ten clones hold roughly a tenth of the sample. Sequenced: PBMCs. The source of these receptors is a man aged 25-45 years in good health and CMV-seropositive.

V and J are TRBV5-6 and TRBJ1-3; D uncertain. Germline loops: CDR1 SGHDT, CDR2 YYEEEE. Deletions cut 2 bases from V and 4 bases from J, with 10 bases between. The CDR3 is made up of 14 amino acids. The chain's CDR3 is CASSFFGSGNTIYF. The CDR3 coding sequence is TGTGCCAGCAGCTTTTTCGGGTCCGGAAACACCATATATTTT.

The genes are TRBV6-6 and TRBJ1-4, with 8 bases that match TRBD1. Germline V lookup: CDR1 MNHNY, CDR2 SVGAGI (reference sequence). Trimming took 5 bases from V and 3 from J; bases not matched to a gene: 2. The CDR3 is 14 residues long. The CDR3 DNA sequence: TGTGCCAGCAGTACGGGACAGGCTAATGAAAAACTGTTTTTT. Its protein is CASSTGQANEKLFF.

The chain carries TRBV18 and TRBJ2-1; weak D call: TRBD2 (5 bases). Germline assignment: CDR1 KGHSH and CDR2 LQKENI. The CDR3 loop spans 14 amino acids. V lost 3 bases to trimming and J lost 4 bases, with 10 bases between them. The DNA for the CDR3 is TGTGCCAGCTCACCGGGCGGGCTATACAATGAGCAGTTCTTC. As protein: CASSPGGLYNEQFF.

The DNA for the CDR3 is TGTGCCAGCAGTTCCCCTGGGCAGGGGGATGCTGAAGCTTTCTTT. This gives the protein CASSSPGQGDAEAFF. V gene TRBV28 combines with J gene TRBJ1-1, with TRBD1 matching over 7 bases. The CDR3 consists of 15 residues. V lost 4 bases and J lost 6; bases outside the gene matches: 11. Germline loops: CDR1 MDHEN, CDR2 SYDVKM.

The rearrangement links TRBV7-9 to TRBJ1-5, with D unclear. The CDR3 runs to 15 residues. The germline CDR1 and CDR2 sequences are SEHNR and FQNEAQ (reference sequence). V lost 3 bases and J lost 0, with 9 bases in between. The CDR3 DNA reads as TGTGCCAGCAGCTTTCCGGGGTATAGCAATCAGCCCCAGCATTTT. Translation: CASSFPGYSNQPQHF.

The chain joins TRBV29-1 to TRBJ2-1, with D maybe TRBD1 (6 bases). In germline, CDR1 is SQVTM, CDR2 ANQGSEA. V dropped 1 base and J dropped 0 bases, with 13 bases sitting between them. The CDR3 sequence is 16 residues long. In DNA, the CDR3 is TGCAGCGTTGAAGCCCACGACAGGAGCTCCTACAATGAGCAGTTCTTC. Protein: CSVEAHDRSSYNEQFF.

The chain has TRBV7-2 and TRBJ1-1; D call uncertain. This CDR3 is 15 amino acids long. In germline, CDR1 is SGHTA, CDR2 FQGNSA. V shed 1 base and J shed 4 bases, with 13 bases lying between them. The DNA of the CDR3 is TGTGCCAGCAGCTTAGATTGGAGGGCGAGCACTGAAGCTTTCTTT. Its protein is CASSLDWRASTEAFF.

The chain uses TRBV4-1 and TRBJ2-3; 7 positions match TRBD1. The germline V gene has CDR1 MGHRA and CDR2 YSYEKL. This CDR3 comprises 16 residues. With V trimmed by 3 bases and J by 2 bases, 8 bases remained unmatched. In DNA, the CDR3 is TGCGCCAGCAGCCACCCACCGGGACAGTCCACAGATACGCAGTATTTT. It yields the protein CASSHPPGQSTDTQYF.

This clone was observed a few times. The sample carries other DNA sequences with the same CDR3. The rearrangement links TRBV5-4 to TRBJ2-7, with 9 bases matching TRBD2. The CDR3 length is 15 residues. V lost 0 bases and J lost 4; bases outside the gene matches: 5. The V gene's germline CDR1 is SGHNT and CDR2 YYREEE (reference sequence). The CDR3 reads CASSLGLAGEYEQYF. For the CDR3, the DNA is TGTGCCAGCAGCTTGGGTTTAGCGGGAGAGTACGAGCAGTACTTC.

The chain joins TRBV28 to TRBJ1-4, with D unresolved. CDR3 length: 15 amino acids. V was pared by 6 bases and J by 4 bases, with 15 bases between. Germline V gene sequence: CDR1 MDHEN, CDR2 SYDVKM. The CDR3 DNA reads TGTGCCAGCAGCCTTGGAGGGAACCGTAATGAAAAACTGTTTTTT. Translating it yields CASSLGGNRNEKLFF.

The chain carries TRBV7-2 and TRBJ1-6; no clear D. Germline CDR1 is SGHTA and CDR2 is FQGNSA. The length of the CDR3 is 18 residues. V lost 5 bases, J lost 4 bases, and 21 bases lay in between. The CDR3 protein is CASSQNPPSWLYNSPLHF. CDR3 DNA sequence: TGTGCCAGCAGCCAAAACCCCCCTAGTTGGCTGTATAATTCACCCCTCCACTTT.

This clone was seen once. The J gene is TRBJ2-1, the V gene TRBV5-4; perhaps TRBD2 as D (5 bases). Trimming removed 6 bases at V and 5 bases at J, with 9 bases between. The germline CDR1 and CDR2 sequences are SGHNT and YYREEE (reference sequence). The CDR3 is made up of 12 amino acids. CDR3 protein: CASNPGNNEQFF. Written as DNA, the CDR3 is TGTGCCAGCAACCCGGGGAACAATGAGCAGTTCTTC.

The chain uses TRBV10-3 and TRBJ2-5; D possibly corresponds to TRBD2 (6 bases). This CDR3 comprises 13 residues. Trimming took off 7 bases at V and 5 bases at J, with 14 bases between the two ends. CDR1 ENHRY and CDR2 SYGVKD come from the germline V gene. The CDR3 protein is CAITGTRGETQYF. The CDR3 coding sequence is TGTGCCATCACCGGAACCCGGGGGGAGACCCAGTACTTC.

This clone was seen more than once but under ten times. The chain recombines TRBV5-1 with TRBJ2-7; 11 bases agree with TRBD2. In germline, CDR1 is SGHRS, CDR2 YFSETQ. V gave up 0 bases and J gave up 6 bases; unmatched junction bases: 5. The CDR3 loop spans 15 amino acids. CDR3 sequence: CASSLVLAGGVEQYF. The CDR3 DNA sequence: TGCGCCAGCAGCTTGGTCCTAGCGGGAGGAGTCGAGCAGTACTTC.

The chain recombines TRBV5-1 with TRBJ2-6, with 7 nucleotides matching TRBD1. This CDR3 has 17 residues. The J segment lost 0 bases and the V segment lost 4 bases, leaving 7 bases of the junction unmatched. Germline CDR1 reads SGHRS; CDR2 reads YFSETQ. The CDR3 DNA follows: TGCGCCAGCAGCCCGACAGGGCCCAGCTCTGGGGCCAACGTCCTGACTTTC. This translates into CASSPTGPSSGANVLTF.

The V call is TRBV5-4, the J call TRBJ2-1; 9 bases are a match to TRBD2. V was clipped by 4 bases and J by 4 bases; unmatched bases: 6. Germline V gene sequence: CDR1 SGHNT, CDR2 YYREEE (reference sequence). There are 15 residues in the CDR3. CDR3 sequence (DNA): TGTGCCAGCAGCCAGAGACTAGCGGAATACAATGAGCAGTTCTTC. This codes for CASSQRLAEYNEQFF.

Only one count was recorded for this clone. Here the CDR3 reads CASSLRVARRFNQPQHF. Here the CDR3 DNA reads TGTGCCAGCAGTTTAAGGGTCGCCAGGAGGTTCAATCAGCCCCAGCATTTT. This chain uses TRBV28 with TRBJ1-5, with D hard to call. Germline assignment: CDR1 MDHEN and CDR2 SYDVKM. The CDR3 runs 17 residues. V lost 2 bases and J lost 3, with 17 bases in between.

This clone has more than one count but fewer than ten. CDR3: CASSPRQNSPLHF. CDR3 coding DNA: TGTGCCAGCAGTCCTCGACAGAATTCACCCCTCCACTTT. The chain employs TRBV6-6 and TRBJ1-6, with a weak D call TRBD1 (5 bases). Germline CDR1 is MNHNY and CDR2 is SVGAGI (reference sequence). Between the trimmed V and J ends, which lost 5 bases and 7 bases, there was a span of 9 bases. The CDR3 is made up of 13 amino acids.

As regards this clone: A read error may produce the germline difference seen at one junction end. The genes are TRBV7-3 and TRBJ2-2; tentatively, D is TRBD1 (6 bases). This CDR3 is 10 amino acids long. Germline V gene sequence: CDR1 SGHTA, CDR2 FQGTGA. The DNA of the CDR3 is TGTGCCAGCAGCTTATCAGGGGACGTTTTT. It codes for CASSLSGDVF.

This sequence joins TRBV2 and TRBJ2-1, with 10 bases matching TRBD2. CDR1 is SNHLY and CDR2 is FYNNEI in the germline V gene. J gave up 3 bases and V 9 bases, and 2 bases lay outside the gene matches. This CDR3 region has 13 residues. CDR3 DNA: TGTGCCAGTCTAGCGGGAGTCTACAATGAGCAGTTCTTC. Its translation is CASLAGVYNEQFF.

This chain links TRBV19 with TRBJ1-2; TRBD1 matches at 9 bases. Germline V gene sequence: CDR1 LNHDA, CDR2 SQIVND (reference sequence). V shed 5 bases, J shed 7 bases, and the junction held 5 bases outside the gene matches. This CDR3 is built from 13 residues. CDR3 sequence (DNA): TGTGCCAGTAGTGCACAGGGGGCGGGTGGCTACACCTTC. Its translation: CASSAQGAGGYTF.

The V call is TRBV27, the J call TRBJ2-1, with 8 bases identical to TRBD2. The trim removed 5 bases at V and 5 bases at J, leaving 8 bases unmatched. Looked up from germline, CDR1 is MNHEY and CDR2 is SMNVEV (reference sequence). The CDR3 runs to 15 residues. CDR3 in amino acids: CASSLGLAYHNEQFF. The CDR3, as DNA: TGTGCCAGCAGTCTAGGACTAGCCTACCACAATGAGCAGTTCTTC.

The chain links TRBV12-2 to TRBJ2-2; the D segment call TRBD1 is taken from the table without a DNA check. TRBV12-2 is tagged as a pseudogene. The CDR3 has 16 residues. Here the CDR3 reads CASRSRQGAYTGELFF. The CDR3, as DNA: TGTGCAAGTCGCTCCAGACAGGGGGCCTACACCGGGGAGCTGTTTTTT.

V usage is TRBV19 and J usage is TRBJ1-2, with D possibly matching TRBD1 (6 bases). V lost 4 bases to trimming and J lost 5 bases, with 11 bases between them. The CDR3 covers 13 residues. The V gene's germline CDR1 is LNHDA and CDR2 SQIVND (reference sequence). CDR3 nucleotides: TGTGCCAGTAGTAAAGGACAGAGATATGGCTACACCTTC. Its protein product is CASSKGQRYGYTF. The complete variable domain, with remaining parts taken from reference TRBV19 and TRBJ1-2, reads DGGITQSPKYLFRKEGQNVTLSCEQNLNHDAMYWYRQDPGQGLRLIYYSQIVNDFQKGDIAEGYSVSREKKESFPLTVTSAQKNPTAFYLCASSKGQRYGYTFGSGTRLTVV.

This CDR3 reads CASSPARTLYGYTF. CDR3 DNA: TGTGCCAGCAGCCCAGCCCGGACTCTCTATGGCTACACCTTC. V and J are TRBV7-2 and TRBJ1-2; unclear D gene. This CDR3 comprises 14 residues. The V gene's germline CDR1 is SGHTA and CDR2 FQGNSA. V shed 5 bases and J shed 4 bases, with 14 bases lying between them.

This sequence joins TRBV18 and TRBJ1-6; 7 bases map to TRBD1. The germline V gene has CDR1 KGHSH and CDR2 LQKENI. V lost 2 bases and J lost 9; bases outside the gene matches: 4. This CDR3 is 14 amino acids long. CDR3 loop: CASSPEDRSSPLHF. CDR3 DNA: TGTGCCAGCTCACCAGAGGACAGGAGTTCACCCCTCCACTTT.

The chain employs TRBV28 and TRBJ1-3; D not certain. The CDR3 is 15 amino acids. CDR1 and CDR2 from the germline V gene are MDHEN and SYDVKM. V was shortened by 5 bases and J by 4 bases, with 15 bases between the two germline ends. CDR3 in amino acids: CASSLARISGNTIYF. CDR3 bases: TGTGCCAGCAGTCTCGCCAGGATTTCCGGAAACACCATATATTTT.

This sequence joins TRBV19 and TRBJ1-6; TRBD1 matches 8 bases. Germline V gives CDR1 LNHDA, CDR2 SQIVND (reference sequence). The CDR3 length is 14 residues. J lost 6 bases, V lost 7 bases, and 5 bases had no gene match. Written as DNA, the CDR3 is TGTGCCAGTACCCAGGGGGCGAGTAATTCACCCCTCCACTTT. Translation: CASTQGASNSPLHF.

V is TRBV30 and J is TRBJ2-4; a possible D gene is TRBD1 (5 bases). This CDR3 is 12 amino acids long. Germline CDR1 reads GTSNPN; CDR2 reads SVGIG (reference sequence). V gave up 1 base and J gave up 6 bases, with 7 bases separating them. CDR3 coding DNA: TGTGCCTGGAGTGCCCAGGGAAACATTCAGTACTTC. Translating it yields CAWSAQGNIQYF.

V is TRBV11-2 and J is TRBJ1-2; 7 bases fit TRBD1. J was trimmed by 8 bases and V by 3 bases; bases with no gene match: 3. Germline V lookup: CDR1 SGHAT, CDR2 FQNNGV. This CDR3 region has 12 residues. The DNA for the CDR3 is TGTGCCAGCAGCTTCGACAGGGACGGCTACACCTTC. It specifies CASSFDRDGYTF.

The CDR3 DNA sequence: TGTGCCAGCAGCGAAAGGGCTAGCGGGGACCAAGAGACCCAGTACTTC. Its translation is CASSERASGDQETQYF. The chain recombines TRBV6-4 with TRBJ2-5, with 9 bases identical to TRBD2. CDR3 length equals 16 residues. Germline assignment: CDR1 MRHNA and CDR2 SNTAGT. Trimming cost V 6 bases and J 0 bases; bases outside gene matches: 8.